Each of the 4 T cell receptor beta chains below was sequenced from the same sample in a study of technical replicates of blood from several donors. The table came from immunoSEQ multiplex PCR; TCRdb's copy has only in-frame clones and leaves some out. Here the sample spans approximately 79,000 clones, around 97% being singletons. The sample consisted of T cells isolated from PBMCs. Receptors originate from a human donor in good health.

The chain couples TRBV28 to TRBJ2-7; D perhaps matches TRBD2 (6 bases). V lost 10 bases and J 2 bases, leaving 15 bases between the germline ends. Germline V gene data show CDR1 as MDHEN and CDR2 as SYDVKM. The CDR3 covers 13 residues. CDR3 DNA sequence: TGTGCCACGGAACCCGGGGAGGCCTACGAGCAGTACTTC. Encoded protein: CATEPGEAYEQYF. Filled out from reference TRBV28 and TRBJ2-7, the complete variable domain reads DVKVTQSSRYLVKRTGEKVFLECVQDMDHENMFWYRQDPGLGLRLIYFSYDVKMKEKGDIPEGYSVSREKKERFSLILESASTNQTSMYLCATEPGEAYEQYFGPGTRLTVT.

The chain couples TRBV20-1 to TRBJ2-7; perhaps TRBD2 as D (7 bases). V was cut by 1 base and J by 13 bases, with 14 bases left in between. Germline V gives CDR1 DFQATT, CDR2 SNEGSKA (reference sequence). CDR3 length equals 11 residues. Here the CDR3 DNA reads TGCAGTGCTAGAGTAGGGGGGGGCGAATACTTC. Its protein is CSARVGGGEYF.

This sequence joins TRBV28 and TRBJ1-1, with a possible D match to TRBD1 (5 bases). The germline gives CDR1 MDHEN, CDR2 SYDVKM. V was clipped by 6 bases and J by 0 bases, with 11 bases between them. There are 14 residues in the CDR3. In nucleotides, the CDR3 is TGTGCCAGCAGACTGGGACTGCTGAACACTGAAGCTTTCTTT. It translates to CASRLGLLNTEAFF.

The gene calls are TRBV4-3 and TRBJ2-3; a weak D match, TRBD2 (6 bases). The CDR3 has 15 residues. CDR1 is LGHNA and CDR2 is YSLEER in the germline V gene. V lost 1 base, J lost 7 bases, and 15 bases lay in between. In DNA, the CDR3 is TGCGCCAGCAGCCAAGTCGCCGGGAGCGGGCATACGCAGTATTTT. Protein sequence: CASSQVAGSGHTQYF.